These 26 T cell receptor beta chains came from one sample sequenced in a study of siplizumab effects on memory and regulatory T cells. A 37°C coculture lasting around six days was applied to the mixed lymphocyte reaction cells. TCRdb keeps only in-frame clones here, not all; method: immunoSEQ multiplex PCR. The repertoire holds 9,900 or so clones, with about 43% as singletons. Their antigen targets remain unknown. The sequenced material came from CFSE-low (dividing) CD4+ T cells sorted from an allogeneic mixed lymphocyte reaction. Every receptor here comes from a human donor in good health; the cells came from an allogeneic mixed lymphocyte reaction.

In nucleotides, the CDR3 is TGTGCCAGCAGCTTACGCCGGGCCAACTATGGCTACACCTTC. Its protein is CASSLRRANYGYTF. The chain joins TRBV7-2 to TRBJ1-2, with unresolved D. CDR3 length: 14 amino acids. CDR1 SGHTA and CDR2 FQGNSA come from the germline V gene. V was trimmed by 2 bases and J by 2 bases, leaving 9 bases between them.

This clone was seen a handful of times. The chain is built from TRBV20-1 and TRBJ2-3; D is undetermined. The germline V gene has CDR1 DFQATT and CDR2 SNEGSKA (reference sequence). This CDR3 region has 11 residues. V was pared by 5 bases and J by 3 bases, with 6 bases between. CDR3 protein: CSAPQTDTQYF. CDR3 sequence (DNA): TGCAGTGCTCCCCAAACAGATACGCAGTATTTT.

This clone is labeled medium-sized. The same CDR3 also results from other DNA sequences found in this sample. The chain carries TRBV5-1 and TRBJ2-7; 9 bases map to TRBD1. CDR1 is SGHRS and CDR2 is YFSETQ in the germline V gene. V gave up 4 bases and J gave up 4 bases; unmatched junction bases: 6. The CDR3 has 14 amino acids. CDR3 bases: TGCGCCAGCAGCCTAACAGGGGGCGCGTACGAGCAGTACTTC. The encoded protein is CASSLTGGAYEQYF.

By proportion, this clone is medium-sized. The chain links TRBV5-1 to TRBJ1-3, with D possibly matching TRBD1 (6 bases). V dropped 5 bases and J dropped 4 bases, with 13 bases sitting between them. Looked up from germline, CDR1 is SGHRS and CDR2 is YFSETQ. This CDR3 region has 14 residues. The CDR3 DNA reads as TGCGCCAGCAGGTGGGACAACGGGGGAAACACCATATATTTT. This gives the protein CASRWDNGGNTIYF.

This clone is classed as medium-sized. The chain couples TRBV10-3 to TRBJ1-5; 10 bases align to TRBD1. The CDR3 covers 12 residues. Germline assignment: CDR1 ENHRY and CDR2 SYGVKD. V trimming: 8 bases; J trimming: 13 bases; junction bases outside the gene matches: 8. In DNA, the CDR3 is TGTGCCATCGGGACAGGGGTCGCCGAACAGCATTTT. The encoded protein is CAIGTGVAEQHF.

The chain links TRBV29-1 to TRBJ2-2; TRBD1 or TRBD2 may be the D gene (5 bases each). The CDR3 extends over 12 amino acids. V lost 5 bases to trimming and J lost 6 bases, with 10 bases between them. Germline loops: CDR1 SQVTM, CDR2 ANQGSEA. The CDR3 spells CSVRGSAGELFF. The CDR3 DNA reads TGCAGCGTTAGGGGTAGCGCCGGGGAGCTGTTTTTT.

CDR3: CASSLAGGTGELFF. The CDR3 coding sequence is TGTGCCAGCAGTCTAGCGGGAGGCACCGGGGAGCTGTTTTTT. The gene calls are TRBV7-3 and TRBJ2-2; 11 bases match TRBD2. The germline V gene encodes CDR1 SGHTA and CDR2 FQGTGA. This CDR3 is built from 14 residues. Trimming removed 6 bases from V and 4 bases from J; junction bases left unmatched: 1.

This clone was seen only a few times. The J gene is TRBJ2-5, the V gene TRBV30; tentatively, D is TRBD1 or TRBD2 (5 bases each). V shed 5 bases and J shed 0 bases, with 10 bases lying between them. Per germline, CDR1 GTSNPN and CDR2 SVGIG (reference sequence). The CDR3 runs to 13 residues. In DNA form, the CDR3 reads TGTGCCTGGGCTGGGGGATACCAAGAGACCCAGTACTTC. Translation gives CAWAGGYQETQYF.

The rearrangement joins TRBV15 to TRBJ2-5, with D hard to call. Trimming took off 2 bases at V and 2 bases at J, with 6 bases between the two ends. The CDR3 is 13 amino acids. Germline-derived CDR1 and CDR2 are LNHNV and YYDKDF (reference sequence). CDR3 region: CATSRSRQETQYF. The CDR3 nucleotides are TGTGCCACCAGCAGATCCCGGCAAGAGACCCAGTACTTC. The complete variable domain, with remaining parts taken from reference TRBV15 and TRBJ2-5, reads DAMVIQNPRYQVTQFGKPVTLSCSQTLNHNVMYWYQQKSSQAPKLLFHYYDKDFNNEADTPDNFQSRRPNTSFCFLDIRSPGLGDTAMYLCATSRSRQETQYFGPGTRLLVL.

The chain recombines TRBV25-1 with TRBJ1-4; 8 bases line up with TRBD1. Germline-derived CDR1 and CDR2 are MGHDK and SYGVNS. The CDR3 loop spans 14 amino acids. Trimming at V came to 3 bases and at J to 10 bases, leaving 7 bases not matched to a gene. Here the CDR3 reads CASSDGQGAGKLFF. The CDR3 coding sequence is TGTGCCAGCAGTGATGGGCAGGGGGCAGGAAAACTGTTTTTT.

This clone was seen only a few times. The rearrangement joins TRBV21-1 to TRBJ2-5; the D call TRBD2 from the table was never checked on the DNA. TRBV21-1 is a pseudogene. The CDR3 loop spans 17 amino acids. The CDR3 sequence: CASSKGGTQKIQETQYF. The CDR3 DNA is TGTGCCAGCAGCAAAGGAGGTACGCAAAAGATTCAAGAGACCCAGTACTTC.

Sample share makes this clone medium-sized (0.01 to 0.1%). CDR3 DNA: TGTGCCAGCAGCCAGGCCAGGTGGGGATCTGGCTACACCTTC. Its translation: CASSQARWGSGYTF. The rearrangement uses TRBV14 and TRBJ1-2, with D unresolved. CDR1 is SGHDN and CDR2 is FVKESK in the germline V gene. Trimming removed 3 bases from V and 7 bases from J, with 15 bases in between. This CDR3 is 14 amino acids long. The entire variable domain, with the rest obtained from reference TRBV14 and TRBJ1-2, is as follows: EAGVTQFPSHSVIEKGQTVTLRCDPISGHDNLYWYRRVMGKEIKFLLHFVKESKQDESGMPNNRFLAERTGGTYSTLKVQPAELEDSGVYFCASSQARWGSGYTFGSGTRLTVV.

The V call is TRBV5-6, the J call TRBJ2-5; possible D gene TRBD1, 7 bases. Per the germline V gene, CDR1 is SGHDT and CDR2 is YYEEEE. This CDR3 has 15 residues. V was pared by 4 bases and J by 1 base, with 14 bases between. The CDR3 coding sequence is TGTGCCAGCAGCCTACCAGGGGGGCGCCAAGAGACCCAGTACTTC. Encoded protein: CASSLPGGRQETQYF.

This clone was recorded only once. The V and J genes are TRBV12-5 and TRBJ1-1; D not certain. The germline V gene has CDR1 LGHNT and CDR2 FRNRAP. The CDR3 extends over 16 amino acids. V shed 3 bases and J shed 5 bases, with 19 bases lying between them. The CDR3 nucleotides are TGTGCTAGTGGTTTACGGAGGCCAAACGCGGGAACTGAAGCTTTCTTT. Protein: CASGLRRPNAGTEAFF.

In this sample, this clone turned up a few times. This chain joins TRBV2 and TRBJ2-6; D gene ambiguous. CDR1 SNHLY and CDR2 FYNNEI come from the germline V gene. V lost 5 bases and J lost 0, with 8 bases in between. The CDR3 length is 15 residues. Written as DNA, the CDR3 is TGTGCCAGCAGTCCTCTGGGCTCTGGGGCCAACGTCCTGACTTTC. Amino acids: CASSPLGSGANVLTF.

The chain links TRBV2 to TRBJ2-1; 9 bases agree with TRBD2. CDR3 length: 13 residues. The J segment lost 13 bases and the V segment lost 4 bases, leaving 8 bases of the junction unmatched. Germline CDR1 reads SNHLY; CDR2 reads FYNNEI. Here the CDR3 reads CASSGGLSGSQFF. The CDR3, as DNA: TGTGCCAGCAGTGGAGGACTTAGCGGGAGTCAGTTCTTC.

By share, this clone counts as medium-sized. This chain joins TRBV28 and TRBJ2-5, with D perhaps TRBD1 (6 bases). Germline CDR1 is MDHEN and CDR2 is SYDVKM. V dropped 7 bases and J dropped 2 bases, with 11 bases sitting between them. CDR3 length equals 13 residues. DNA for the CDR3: TGTGCCAGCATGTACAGGGTACAAGAGACCCAGTACTTC. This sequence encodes CASMYRVQETQYF.

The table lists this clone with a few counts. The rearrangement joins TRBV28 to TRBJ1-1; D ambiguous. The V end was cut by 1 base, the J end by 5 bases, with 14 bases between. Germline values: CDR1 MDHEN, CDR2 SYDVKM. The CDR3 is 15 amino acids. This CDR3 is CASSLYPQVGTEAFF. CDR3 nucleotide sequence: TGTGCCAGCAGTTTATACCCTCAGGTAGGAACTGAAGCTTTCTTT. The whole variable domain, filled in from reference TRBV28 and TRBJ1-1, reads DVKVTQSSRYLVKRTGEKVFLECVQDMDHENMFWYRQDPGLGLRLIYFSYDVKMKEKGDIPEGYSVSREKKERFSLILESASTNQTSMYLCASSLYPQVGTEAFFGQGTRLTVV.

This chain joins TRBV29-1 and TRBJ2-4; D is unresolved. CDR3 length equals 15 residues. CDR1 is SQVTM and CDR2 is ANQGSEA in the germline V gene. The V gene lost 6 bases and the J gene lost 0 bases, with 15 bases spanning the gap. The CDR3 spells CSVSGSFKAKNIQYF. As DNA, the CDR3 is TGCAGCGTGTCGGGTTCCTTCAAAGCCAAAAACATTCAGTACTTC.

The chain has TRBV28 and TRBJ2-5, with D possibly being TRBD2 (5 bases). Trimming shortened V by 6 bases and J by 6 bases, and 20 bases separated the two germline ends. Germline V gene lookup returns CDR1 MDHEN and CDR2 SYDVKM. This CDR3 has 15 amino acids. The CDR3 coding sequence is TGTGCCAGCAGGTTCCAAATGGGTGGGAGCAAGACCCAGTACTTC. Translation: CASRFQMGGSKTQYF.

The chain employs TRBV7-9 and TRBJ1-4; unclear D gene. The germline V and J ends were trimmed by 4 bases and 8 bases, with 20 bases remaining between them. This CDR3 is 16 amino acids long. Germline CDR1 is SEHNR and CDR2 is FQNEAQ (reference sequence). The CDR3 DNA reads TGTGCCAGCAGCTCACACCTTGGGCCCAAAAGGGAAAAACTGTTTTTT. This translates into CASSSHLGPKREKLFF.

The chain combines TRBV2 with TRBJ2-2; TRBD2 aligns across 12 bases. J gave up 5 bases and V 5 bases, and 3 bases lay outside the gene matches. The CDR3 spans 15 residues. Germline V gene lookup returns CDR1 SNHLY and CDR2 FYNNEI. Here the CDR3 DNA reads TGTGCCAGCAGTCCCACTAGCGGGAGGACCGGGGAGCTGTTTTTT. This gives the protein CASSPTSGRTGELFF.

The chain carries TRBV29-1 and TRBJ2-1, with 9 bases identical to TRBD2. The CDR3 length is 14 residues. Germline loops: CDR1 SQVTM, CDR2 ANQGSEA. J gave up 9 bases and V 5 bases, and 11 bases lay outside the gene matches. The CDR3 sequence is CSVKGSGSGREQFF. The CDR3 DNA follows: TGCAGCGTTAAAGGTAGCGGGAGTGGTCGTGAGCAGTTCTTC.

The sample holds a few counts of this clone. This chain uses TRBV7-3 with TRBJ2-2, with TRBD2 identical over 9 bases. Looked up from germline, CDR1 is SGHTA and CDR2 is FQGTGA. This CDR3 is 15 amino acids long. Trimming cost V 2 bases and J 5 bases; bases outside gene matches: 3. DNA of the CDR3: TGTGCCAGCAGCTTATCCAGCGGGAGGACCGGGGAGCTGTTTTTT. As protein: CASSLSSGRTGELFF.

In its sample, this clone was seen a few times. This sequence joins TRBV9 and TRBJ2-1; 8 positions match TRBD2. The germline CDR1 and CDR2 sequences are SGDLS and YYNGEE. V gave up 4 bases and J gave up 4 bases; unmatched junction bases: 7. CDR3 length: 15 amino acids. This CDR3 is CASSRASGQYNEQFF. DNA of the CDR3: TGTGCCAGCAGCAGGGCTAGCGGGCAGTACAATGAGCAGTTCTTC.

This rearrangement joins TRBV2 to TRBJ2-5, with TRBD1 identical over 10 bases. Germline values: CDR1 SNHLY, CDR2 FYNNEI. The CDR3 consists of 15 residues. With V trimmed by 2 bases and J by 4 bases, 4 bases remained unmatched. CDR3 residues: CASSEQGTGAETQYF. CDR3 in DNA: TGTGCCAGCAGTGAACAGGGGACAGGGGCAGAGACCCAGTACTTC.